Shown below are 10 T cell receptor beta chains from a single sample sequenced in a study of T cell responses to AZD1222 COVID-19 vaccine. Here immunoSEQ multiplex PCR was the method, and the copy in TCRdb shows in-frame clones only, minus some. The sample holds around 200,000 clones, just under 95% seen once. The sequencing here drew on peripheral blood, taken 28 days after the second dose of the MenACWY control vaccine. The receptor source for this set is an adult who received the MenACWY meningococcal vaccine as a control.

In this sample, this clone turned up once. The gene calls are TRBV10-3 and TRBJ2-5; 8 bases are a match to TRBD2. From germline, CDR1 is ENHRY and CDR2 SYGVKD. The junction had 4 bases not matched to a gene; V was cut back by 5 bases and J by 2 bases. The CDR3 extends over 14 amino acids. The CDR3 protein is CAISRGGIQETQYF. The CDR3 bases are TGTGCCATCAGTCGCGGGGGGATACAAGAGACCCAGTACTTC.

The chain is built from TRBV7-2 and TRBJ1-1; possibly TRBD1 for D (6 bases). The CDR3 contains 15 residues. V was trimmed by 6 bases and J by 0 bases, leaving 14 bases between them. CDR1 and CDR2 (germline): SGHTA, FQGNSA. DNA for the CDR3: TGTGCCAGCAGAATTGGGACAAGCATGAACACTGAAGCTTTCTTT. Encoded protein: CASRIGTSMNTEAFF.

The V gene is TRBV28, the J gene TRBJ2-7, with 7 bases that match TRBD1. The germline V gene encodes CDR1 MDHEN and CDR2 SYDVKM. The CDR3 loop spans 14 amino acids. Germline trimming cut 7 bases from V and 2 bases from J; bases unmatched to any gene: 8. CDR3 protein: CASNPQGVPYEQYF. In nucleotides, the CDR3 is TGTGCCAGCAACCCGCAGGGGGTCCCCTACGAGCAGTACTTC.

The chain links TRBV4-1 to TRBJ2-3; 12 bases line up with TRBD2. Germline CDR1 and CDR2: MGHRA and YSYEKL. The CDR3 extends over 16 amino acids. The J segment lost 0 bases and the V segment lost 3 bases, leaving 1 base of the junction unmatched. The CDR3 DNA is TGCGCCAGCAGCCACGGGACTAGCGGGAGCACAGATACGCAGTATTTT. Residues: CASSHGTSGSTDTQYF.

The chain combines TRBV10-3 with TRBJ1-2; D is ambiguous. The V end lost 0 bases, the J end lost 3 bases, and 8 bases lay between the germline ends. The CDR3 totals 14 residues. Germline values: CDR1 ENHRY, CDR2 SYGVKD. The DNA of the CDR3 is TGTGCCATCAGTGAGTCTTGGGGTTACTATGGCTACACCTTC. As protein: CAISESWGYYGYTF.

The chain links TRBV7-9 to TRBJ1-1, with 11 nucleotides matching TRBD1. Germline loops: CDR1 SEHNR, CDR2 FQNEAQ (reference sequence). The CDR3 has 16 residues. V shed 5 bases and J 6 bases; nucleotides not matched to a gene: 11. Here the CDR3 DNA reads TGTGCCAGCAGCCGGGACAGGGGGTTCCGGGGGGCTGAAGCTTTCTTT. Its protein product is CASSRDRGFRGAEAFF.

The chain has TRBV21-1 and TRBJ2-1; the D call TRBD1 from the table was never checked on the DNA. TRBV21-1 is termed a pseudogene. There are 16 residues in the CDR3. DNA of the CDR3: TGTGCCAGCAGACCCTGCAACAGGAGCTCCTACAATGAGCAGTTCTTC. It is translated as CASRPCNRSSYNEQFF.

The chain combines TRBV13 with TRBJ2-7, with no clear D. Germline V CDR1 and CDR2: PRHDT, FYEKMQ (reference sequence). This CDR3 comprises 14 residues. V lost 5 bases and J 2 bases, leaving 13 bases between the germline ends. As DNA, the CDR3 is TGTGCCAGCAGCCCCCGCCAGGTACCCTACGAGCAGTACTTC. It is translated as CASSPRQVPYEQYF.

The DNA for the CDR3 is TGTGCCAGCAGCACCATTCGGGGGGTCTCGGGCGGCTACACCTTC. This translates into CASSTIRGVSGGYTF. The chain is built from TRBV7-9 and TRBJ1-2, with D tentatively TRBD1 (5 bases). CDR3 length: 15 amino acids. CDR1 and CDR2 from the germline V gene are SEHNR and FQNEAQ (reference sequence). The V gene lost 5 bases and the J gene lost 8 bases, with 21 bases spanning the gap. Using reference TRBV7-9 and TRBJ1-2 for the parts outside the CDR3, the full variable domain is DTGVSQNPRHKITKRGQNVTFRCDPISEHNRLYWYRQTLGQGPEFLTYFQNEAQLEKSRLLSDRFSAERPKGSFSTLEIQRTEQGDSAMYLCASSTIRGVSGGYTFGSGTRLTVV.

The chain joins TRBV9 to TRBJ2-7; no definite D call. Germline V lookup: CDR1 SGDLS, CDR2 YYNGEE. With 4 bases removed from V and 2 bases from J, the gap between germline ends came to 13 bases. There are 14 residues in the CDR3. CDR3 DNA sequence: TGTGCCAGCAGCCCCCAAGACTGGCCCTACGAGCAGTACTTC. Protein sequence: CASSPQDWPYEQYF.